The following is a T cell receptor (beta chain) sequence with its context. Clones were read by immunoSEQ multiplex PCR, and TCRdb kept only the in-frame ones, dropping some. The data contain 50,000 to 60,000 clones, about 88% of them singletons. The sample belongs to a study of T cell changes during pregnancy in multiple sclerosis. This CDR3 contains 15 residues. Deletions cut 4 bases from V and 7 bases from J, with 14 bases between. The germline V gene encodes CDR1 MNHNS and CDR2 SASEGT. Sequencing used CD4+ T cells from peripheral blood mononuclear cells, obtained in the third trimester of pregnancy. This clonotype was sampled from a female donor with multiple sclerosis, enrolled in a pregnancy study. J is TRBJ1-6 and V is TRBV6-1; TRBD1 might be the D (6 bases). DNA of the CDR3: TGTGCCAGCAGTGCCGGTGGACAGACAAATTCACCCCTCCACTTT. This encodes CASSAGGQTNSPLHF.